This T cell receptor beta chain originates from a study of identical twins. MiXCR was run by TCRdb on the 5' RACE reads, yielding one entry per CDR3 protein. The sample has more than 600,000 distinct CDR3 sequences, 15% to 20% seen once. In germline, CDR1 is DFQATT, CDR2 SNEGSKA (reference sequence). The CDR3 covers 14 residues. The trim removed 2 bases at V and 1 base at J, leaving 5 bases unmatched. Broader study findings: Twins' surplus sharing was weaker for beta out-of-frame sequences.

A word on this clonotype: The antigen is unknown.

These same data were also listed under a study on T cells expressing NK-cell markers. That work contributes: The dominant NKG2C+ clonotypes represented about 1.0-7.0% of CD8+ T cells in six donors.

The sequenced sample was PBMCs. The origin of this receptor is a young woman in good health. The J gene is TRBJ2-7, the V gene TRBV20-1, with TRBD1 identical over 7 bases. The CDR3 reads CSARPQGESYEQYF. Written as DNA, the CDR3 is TGCAGTGCTAGACCCCAGGGGGAGTCCTACGAGCAGTACTTC.